This TCR beta chain came from a study of CD8 T cells in Susac syndrome. Germline CDR1 KGHSH, CDR2 LQKENI. CDR3 length: 14 residues. V was cut by 6 bases and J by 0 bases, with 11 bases left in between. After extraction with the RNeasy kit, about 0.5 to 1 ug of the RNA was reverse transcribed using random hexamers. TCRdb itself ran the immunoSEQ multiplex PCR reads through MiXCR, one entry per CDR3 protein. The profile shows under 200,000 distinct CDR3 sequences, around 94% of them singletons. The authors negatively isolated CD8+ and CD4+ T cells and FACS-enriched TEMRA cells. The receptor was isolated from a human donor in good health. The J gene is TRBJ1-1, the V gene TRBV18; D remains ambiguous. Sequencing was performed on CD4+ T cells from PBMCs. The CDR3 here is CASSPGSLNTEAFF. DNA of the CDR3: TGTGCCAGCTCCCCGGGGAGCTTGAACACTGAAGCTTTCTTT.